Here is one T cell receptor (beta chain) with its context. Its cognate antigen is unknown. This sample was included in a study of identical twins. A template switching step contributed a universal primer site, while unique molecular identifiers were present in the cDNA. TCRdb ran MiXCR on the 5' RACE reads and lists one entry per CDR3 protein. The data contain hundreds of thousands of distinct CDR3 sequences, roughly an eighth of them seen just once; the ten biggest clones take up around 1.6%. General study points: Alpha sequences that were out-of-frame and twin-shared showed an excess of low generation probability.

The CDR3 is 14 amino acids. V was shortened by 6 bases and J by 0 bases, with 9 bases between the two germline ends. These same data were also listed under a study on yellow fever vaccine responses in identical twins.

Sequencing was performed on PBMCs. The chain couples TRBV12-3 or TRBV12-4 to TRBJ2-1; the D is unclear. This TCR came from a woman in her late teens or twenties in good health. CDR3 protein: CASSPTRSYNEQFF. CDR3 coding DNA: TGTGCCAGCAGCCCAACACGCTCCTACAATGAGCAGTTCTTC.